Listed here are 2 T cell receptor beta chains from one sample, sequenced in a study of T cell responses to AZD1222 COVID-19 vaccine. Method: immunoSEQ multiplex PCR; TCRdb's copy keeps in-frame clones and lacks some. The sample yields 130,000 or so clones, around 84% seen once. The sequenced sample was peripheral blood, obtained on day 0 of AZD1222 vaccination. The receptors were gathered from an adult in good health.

CDR3 in DNA: TGTGCCAGCAGTTCGGACGCCATGCCTACCTATGGCTACACCTTC. Translation gives CASSSDAMPTYGYTF. The chain uses TRBV2 and TRBJ1-2; no firm D call. The V gene lost 5 bases and the J gene lost 4 bases, with 17 bases spanning the gap. This CDR3 contains 15 residues. The germline V gene encodes CDR1 SNHLY and CDR2 FYNNEI.

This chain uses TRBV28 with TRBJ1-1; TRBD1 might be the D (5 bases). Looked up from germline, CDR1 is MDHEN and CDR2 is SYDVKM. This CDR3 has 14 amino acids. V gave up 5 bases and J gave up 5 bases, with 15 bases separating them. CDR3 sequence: CASSVAVGRTEAFF. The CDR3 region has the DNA TGTGCCAGCAGTGTTGCCGTGGGGCGGACTGAAGCTTTCTTT.